This T cell receptor beta chain was sequenced in a study of blood T cell repertoires in COVID-19. Study-wide background: In each case, the material was cDNA or gDNA derived from T cells, B-cell-depleted T cells, or PBMCs.

TCRdb's copy holds only in-frame clones and misses some; the assay was immunoSEQ multiplex PCR. This table has fewer than 300,000 clones, more than 70% appearing once. The length of the CDR3 is 15 residues. Germline loops: CDR1 LNHDA, CDR2 SQIVND (reference sequence). Trimming took 4 bases from V and 3 from J; bases not matched to a gene: 5. V usage is TRBV19 and J usage is TRBJ2-2, with 7 bases lining up with TRBD1. The sample taken for sequencing was peripheral blood. The receptor was isolated from a woman aged 40-49 years who had recovered from COVID-19. The CDR3 region has the DNA TGTGCCAGTAGTACCGTAGACAGGGACACCGGGGAGCTGTTTTTT. This translates into CASSTVDRDTGELFF.